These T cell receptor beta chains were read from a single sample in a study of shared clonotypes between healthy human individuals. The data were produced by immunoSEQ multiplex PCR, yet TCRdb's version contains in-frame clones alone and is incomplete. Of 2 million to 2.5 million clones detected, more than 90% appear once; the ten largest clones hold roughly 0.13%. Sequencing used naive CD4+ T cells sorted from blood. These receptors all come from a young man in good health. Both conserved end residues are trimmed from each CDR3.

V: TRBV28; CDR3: ASSETGTRHGYT
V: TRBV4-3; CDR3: ASSEVSLAGVRSEQF
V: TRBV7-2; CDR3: ASSLEQGKYEQY
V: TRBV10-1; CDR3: ASSVVFARTEAF
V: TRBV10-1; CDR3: ASSESRYYGYT
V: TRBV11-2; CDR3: ASSLAVRGFLYNEQF
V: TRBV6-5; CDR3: ASSYSLRGTEAF
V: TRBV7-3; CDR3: ASSSGHSFGADTQY
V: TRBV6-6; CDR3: ASSSGLGNIQY
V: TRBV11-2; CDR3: ASSLPGVGKNIQY
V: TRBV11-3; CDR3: ASSLHQATGSDEKLF
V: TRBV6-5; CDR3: ASGQNGGGQPQH
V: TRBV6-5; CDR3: ASTPGGNYSPLH
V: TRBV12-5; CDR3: ASGQRVHTGELF
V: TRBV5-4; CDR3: ASSLQGVSGETQY
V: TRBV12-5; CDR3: ASGLDSPLH
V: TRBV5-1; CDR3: ASSLGDFGLNEQF
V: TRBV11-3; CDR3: ASSLAGTETQY
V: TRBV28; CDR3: ASSYSRPGYT
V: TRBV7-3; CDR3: ASSLGQGTEAF
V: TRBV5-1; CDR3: ASSSSGLAGGETQY
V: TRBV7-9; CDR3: ASSLLAGQETQY
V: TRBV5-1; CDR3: ASKPRGTGILYGYT
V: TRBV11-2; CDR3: ASTRVGAGELF
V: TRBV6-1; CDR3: ASRIDRGPDTQY
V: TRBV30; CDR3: AWSVSRFNTEAF
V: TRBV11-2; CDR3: ASSLGGSRSTDTQY
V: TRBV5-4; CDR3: ASSSFDLETQY
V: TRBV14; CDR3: ASSQGVTYGYT
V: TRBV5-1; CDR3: ASTPTVLNTEAF
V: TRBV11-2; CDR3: ASSQGSGQNSPLH
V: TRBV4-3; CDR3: ASSQEDRSYNEQF
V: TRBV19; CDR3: ASRRGEDGYT
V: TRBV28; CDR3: ASSFLDRVQETQY
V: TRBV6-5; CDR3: ASSYSIGPLH
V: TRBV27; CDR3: ASSLFSLGNYEQY
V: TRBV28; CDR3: ASSLAGGDDTQY
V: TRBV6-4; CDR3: ASSDSFFTEAF
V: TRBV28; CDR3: ASSLGVGGTWMEQY
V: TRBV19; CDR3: ASSESHGQGMQY
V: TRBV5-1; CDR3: ASSRGGGGVYEQY
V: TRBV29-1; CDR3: SVVQGTGNEQF
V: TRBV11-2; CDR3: ASSRNREGTEAF
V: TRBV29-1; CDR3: SVEKGQAGGTEAF
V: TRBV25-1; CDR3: ASSEDLGPNGEAF
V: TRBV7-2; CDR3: ASSLTVPYTGELF
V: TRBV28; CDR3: ASSTPGQGSYEQY
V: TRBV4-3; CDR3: ASSPDTGSSPLH
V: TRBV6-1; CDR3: ASSESTLGGGYT
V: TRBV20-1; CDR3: SARGANVLT
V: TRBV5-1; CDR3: ASSLDRDGYT
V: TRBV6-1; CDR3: ASSAGPLSEAF
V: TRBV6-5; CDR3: ASSFSLSNTEAF
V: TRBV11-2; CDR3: ASSRRGMGEQY